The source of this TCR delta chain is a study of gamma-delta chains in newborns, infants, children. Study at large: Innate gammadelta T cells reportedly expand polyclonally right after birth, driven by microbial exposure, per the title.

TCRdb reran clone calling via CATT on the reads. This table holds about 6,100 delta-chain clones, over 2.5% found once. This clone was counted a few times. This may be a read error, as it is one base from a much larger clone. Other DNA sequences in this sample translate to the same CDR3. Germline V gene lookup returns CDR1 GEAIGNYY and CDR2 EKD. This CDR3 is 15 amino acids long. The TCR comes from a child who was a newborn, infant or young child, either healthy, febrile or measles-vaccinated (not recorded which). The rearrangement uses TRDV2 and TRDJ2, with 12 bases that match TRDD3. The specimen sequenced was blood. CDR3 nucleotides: TGTGCCTGCGACACACTGGGGGATACGACAGCACAACTCTTCTTT. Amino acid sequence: CACDTLGDTTAQLFF.